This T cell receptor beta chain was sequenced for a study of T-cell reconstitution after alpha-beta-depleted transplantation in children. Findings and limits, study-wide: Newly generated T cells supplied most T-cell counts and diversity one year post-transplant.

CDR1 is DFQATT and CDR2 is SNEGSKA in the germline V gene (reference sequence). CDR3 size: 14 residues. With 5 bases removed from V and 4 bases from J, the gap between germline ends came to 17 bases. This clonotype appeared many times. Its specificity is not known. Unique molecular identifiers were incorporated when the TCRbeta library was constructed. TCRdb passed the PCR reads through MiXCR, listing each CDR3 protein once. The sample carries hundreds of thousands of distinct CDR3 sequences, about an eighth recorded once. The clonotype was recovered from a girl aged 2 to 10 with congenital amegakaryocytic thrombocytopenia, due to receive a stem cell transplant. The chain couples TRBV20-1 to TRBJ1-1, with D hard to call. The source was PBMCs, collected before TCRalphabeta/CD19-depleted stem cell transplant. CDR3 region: CSASKGGLGTEAFF. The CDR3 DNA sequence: TGCAGTGCTTCAAAGGGAGGGCTGGGCACTGAAGCTTTCTTT.